The rows below give T cell receptor beta chains drawn from one sample of a study of T cells after posttransplantation cyclophosphamide. Clones were read by immunoSEQ multiplex PCR, and TCRdb kept only the in-frame ones, dropping some. The sample was found to contain 30,000 or so clones, and every one recurs. The sequencing sample was made of PBMCs. These receptors were obtained from a woman under 40 in good health and a related stem cell transplant donor. Both conserved end residues are part of each CDR3. D genes are given only for firm matches. The size entry is marked missing in some rows and otherwise reads once, few, many or a size class.

-	TRBV12-3/TRBV12-4	-	TRBJ2-2	TGTGCCAGCCGACAGGGACTCAACACCGGGGAGCTGTTTTTT	CASRQGLNTGELFF
TRBD2	TRBV4-1	many	TRBJ2-3	TGCGCCAGCAGCCAAGTTCTAGCGGGGCTGAGCACAGATACGCAGTATTTT	CASSQVLAGLSTDTQYF
-	TRBV7-9	-	TRBJ1-5	TGTGCCAGCAGTCAAGAGGGGCTGGGCAATCAGCCCCAGCATTTT	CASSQEGLGNQPQHF
-	TRBV7-9	many	TRBJ1-3	TGTGCCAGCAGCTTAGAGGGGACATATGGAAACACCATATATTTT	CASSLEGTYGNTIYF
TRBD2	TRBV12-3/TRBV12-4	-	TRBJ2-3	TGTGCCAGCAGTTTAGTAGCTAGCGGGGGAGGAGATACGCAGTATTTT	CASSLVASGGGDTQYF
TRBD2	TRBV12-3/TRBV12-4	-	TRBJ2-2	TGTGCCAGCAGTCAAGGAAGCGGGGGACCTGGATACACCGGGGAGCTGTTTTTT	CASSQGSGGPGYTGELFF
-	TRBV19	-	TRBJ1-2	TGTGCCAGTAGTATAAACCCGGGGGATCCTGGCTACACCTTC	CASSINPGDPGYTF
-	TRBV2	many	TRBJ2-1	TGTGCCGGTACCCCTGCAGGGATGAGAGGCAATGAGCAGTTCTTC	CAGTPAGMRGNEQFF
TRBD1	TRBV5-6	many	TRBJ1-1	TGTGCCAGCAGCTTGGGGGACAGGATGGGGGCTTTCTTT	CASSLGDRMGAFF
-	TRBV4-3	many	TRBJ2-6	TGCGCCAGCAGCCAAGATGCGGGTTCTGGGGCCAACGTCCTGACTTTC	CASSQDAGSGANVLTF
-	TRBV6-6	many	TRBJ2-7	TGTGCCAGCAGTGTACTCGGGACAAAAAAATCCTACGAGCAGTACTTC	CASSVLGTKKSYEQYF
TRBD1	TRBV4-3	many	TRBJ1-2	TGCGCCAGCAGCCAAGAAAGACAGGGGTATGGCTACACCTTC	CASSQERQGYGYTF
TRBD1	TRBV6-2/TRBV6-3	many	TRBJ1-1	TGTGCCAGCAGCCCCGGAAGGACAGGGGCACTGGCTTTCTTT	CASSPGRTGALAFF
-	TRBV4-3	many	TRBJ1-2	TGCGCCAGCAGCCAAGCGTTCAATCAGAACTATGGCTACACCTTC	CASSQAFNQNYGYTF
-	TRBV5-1	many	TRBJ1-1	TGCGCCAGCAGGCCCGGAGGGTTCACCGGGACACAGAACACTGAAGCTTTCTTT	CASRPGGFTGTQNTEAFF
-	TRBV6-6	many	TRBJ1-3	TGTGCCAGCAGCCTCCGGACAGCCTCCACCATATATTTT	CASSLRTASTIYF
TRBD2	TRBV6-1	many	TRBJ2-7	TGTGCCAGCAGTGACGCGGCTAGCGGCTACGAGCAGTACTTC	CASSDAASGYEQYF
-	TRBV10-3	many	TRBJ1-2	TGTGCCATCAGTGGAGACAGTTCTAACTATGGCTACACCTTC	CAISGDSSNYGYTF
-	TRBV11-2	-	TRBJ2-2	TGTGCCAGCAGCTACAGCCTGTCCGGGGAGCTGTTTTTT	CASSYSLSGELFF
TRBD2	TRBV19	many	TRBJ2-1	TGTGCCAGTAGACTAGCGGGGGGCGGGTCCTACAATGAGCAGTTCTTC	CASRLAGGGSYNEQFF